Shown below are 32 T cell receptor beta chains from a single sample sequenced in a study of technical replicates of blood from a handful of donors. TCRdb keeps only in-frame clones here, not all; method: immunoSEQ multiplex PCR. Of tens of thousands of clones listed, around nine tenths are singletons. Sequencing used T cells isolated from PBMCs. The receptor set was obtained from a human donor in good health.

The CDR3 protein is CASTVRTGTIADTQYF. CDR3 bases: TGTGCCAGCACCGTAAGGACAGGGACGATTGCAGATACGCAGTATTTT. This chain connects TRBV2 to TRBJ2-3; 8 bases fit TRBD1. Germline V lookup: CDR1 SNHLY, CDR2 FYNNEI. The CDR3 has 16 residues. The V and J ends lost 7 bases and 4 bases, in that order; junction bases with no gene match: 13. Variable domain in full (rest from reference TRBV2 and TRBJ2-3): EPEVTQTPSHQVTQMGQEVILRCVPISNHLYFYWYRQILGQKVEFLVSFYNNEISEKSEIFDDQFSVERPDGSNFTLKIRSTKLEDSAMYFCASTVRTGTIADTQYFGPGTRLTVL.

The rearrangement links TRBV19 to TRBJ2-3, with 7 bases identical to TRBD1. This CDR3 comprises 13 residues. Germline CDR1 reads LNHDA; CDR2 reads SQIVND (reference sequence). With V trimmed by 4 bases and J by 6 bases, 4 bases remained unmatched. The DNA of the CDR3 is TGTGCCAGTAGTACACAGGGGTCGGATACGCAGTATTTT. Amino acids: CASSTQGSDTQYF.

This clone appeared once. V and J are TRBV6-4 and TRBJ2-7, with TRBD1 matching 8 bases. This CDR3 comprises 14 residues. Germline V CDR1 and CDR2: MRHNA, SNTAGT. The ends lost 6 bases at V and 3 bases at J; junction bases unmatched: 7. In DNA, the CDR3 is TGTGCCAGCAGCCGGGACAGGAGGATCTACGAGCAGTACTTC. Translated: CASSRDRRIYEQYF.

This chain links TRBV4-1 with TRBJ2-7; D is undetermined. The CDR3 sequence is 16 residues long. Germline CDR1 reads MGHRA; CDR2 reads YSYEKL. The V end lost 0 bases, the J end lost 2 bases, and 14 bases lay between the germline ends. DNA for the CDR3: TGCGCCAGCAGCCAAGAAGTTAGCAGTTTTACCTACGAGCAGTACTTC. It translates to CASSQEVSSFTYEQYF.

The chain links TRBV6-1 to TRBJ1-2, with TRBD1 identical over 8 bases. Germline trimming cut 3 bases from V and 8 bases from J; bases unmatched to any gene: 8. This CDR3 has 14 amino acids. CDR1 is MNHNS, CDR2 SASEGT, per germline. CDR3 DNA: TGTGCCAGCAGTGACGGCAGGGGGCATCGGGGCTACACCTTC. Amino acids: CASSDGRGHRGYTF.

This chain links TRBV5-5 with TRBJ2-1; no clear D. From germline, CDR1 is SGHKS and CDR2 YYEKEE (reference sequence). V was trimmed by 4 bases and J by 7 bases, leaving 6 bases between them. The CDR3 has 11 residues. The DNA of the CDR3 is TGTGCCAGCAGCCGTATGAATGAGCAGTTCTTC. Translated, it gives CASSRMNEQFF.

The V and J genes are TRBV28 and TRBJ1-4; D is uncertain. Trimming removed 1 base at V and 5 bases at J, with 8 bases between. The CDR3 consists of 14 residues. The V gene's germline CDR1 is MDHEN and CDR2 SYDVKM. CDR3 sequence: CASSLLQSNEKLFF. The CDR3 DNA reads as TGTGCCAGCAGTTTATTGCAGTCGAATGAAAAACTGTTTTTT.

The chain combines TRBV7-3 with TRBJ2-3, with a possible D match to TRBD2 (6 bases). The germline V gene has CDR1 SGHTA and CDR2 FQGTGA. V was shortened by 1 base and J by 0 bases, with 17 bases between the two germline ends. This CDR3 has 18 residues. The CDR3: CASSLSTLASTSTDTQYF. CDR3 in DNA: TGTGCCAGCAGCTTAAGCACCCTAGCGAGTACTAGCACAGATACGCAGTATTTT.

DNA for the CDR3: TGTGCCAGTAGTATAACAGTTGAAGCTTTCTTT. Its protein product is CASSITVEAFF. This chain uses TRBV19 with TRBJ1-1; D not certain. Looked up from germline, CDR1 is LNHDA and CDR2 is SQIVND (reference sequence). V lost 2 bases and J lost 7, with 5 bases in between. The CDR3 has 11 amino acids. The full variable domain, its missing parts supplied by reference TRBV19 and TRBJ1-1, is DGGITQSPKYLFRKEGQNVTLSCEQNLNHDAMYWYRQDPGQGLRLIYYSQIVNDFQKGDIAEGYSVSREKKESFPLTVTSAQKNPTAFYLCASSITVEAFFGQGTRLTVV.

This clone was seen more than once but under ten times. The V gene is TRBV5-4, the J gene TRBJ2-2; 9 positions match TRBD1. V lost 4 bases to trimming and J lost 8 bases; unmatched junction nucleotides: 9. CDR3 length: 15 amino acids. The germline V gene encodes CDR1 SGHNT and CDR2 YYREEE (reference sequence). DNA for the CDR3: TGTGCCAGCAGCGTAAGAACAGGGGGCTTGGGGGAGCTGTTTTTT. Amino acids: CASSVRTGGLGELFF.

The V and J genes are TRBV29-1 and TRBJ2-5, with TRBD2 matching over 10 bases. J gave up 5 bases and V 7 bases, and 10 bases lay outside the gene matches. From germline, CDR1 is SQVTM and CDR2 ANQGSEA. CDR3 length: 14 residues. Written as DNA, the CDR3 is TGCAGCGCCGGGGGACTAGCGAGGGGGGAGACCCAGTACTTC. Translating it yields CSAGGLARGETQYF.

The chain joins TRBV4-1 to TRBJ2-2; weak D call: TRBD1 (5 bases). The germline gives CDR1 MGHRA, CDR2 YSYEKL. The CDR3 has 15 amino acids. Trimming removed 1 base at V and 1 base at J, with 7 bases between. CDR3 nucleotides: TGCGCCAGCAGCCAAGGGGGCGGGAACACCGGGGAGCTGTTTTTT. As protein: CASSQGGGNTGELFF.

The chain employs TRBV27 and TRBJ2-7; TRBD2 aligns across 7 bases. The CDR3 totals 13 residues. The trim removed 5 bases at V and 7 bases at J, leaving 8 bases unmatched. CDR1 is MNHEY and CDR2 is SMNVEV in the germline V gene (reference sequence). The CDR3 spells CASSDYEGGEQYF. The CDR3 DNA reads TGTGCCAGCAGTGACTACGAGGGAGGGGAGCAGTACTTC.

The chain employs TRBV4-1 and TRBJ2-1; 12 bases agree with TRBD2. The CDR3 length is 20 residues. J lost 0 bases, V lost 6 bases, and 15 bases had no gene match. Germline values: CDR1 MGHRA, CDR2 YSYEKL. The CDR3 loop is CASSHKGTSGRWVSYNEQFF. As DNA, the CDR3 is TGCGCCAGCAGTCACAAAGGGACTAGCGGGCGGTGGGTCTCCTACAATGAGCAGTTCTTC.

The chain joins TRBV25-1 to TRBJ1-2; TRBD1 might be the D (6 bases). Between the trimmed V and J ends, which lost 5 bases and 8 bases, there was a span of 15 bases. The CDR3 consists of 13 residues. Germline CDR1 is MGHDK and CDR2 is SYGVNS. The CDR3 here is CASSLPLGAGYTF. The DNA of the CDR3 is TGTGCCAGCAGTCTCCCCCTGGGGGCCGGCTACACCTTC.

The V gene is TRBV30, the J gene TRBJ1-1; a weak D match, TRBD1 (6 bases). Germline CDR1 GTSNPN, CDR2 SVGIG (reference sequence). The CDR3 runs to 13 residues. Trimming shortened V by 0 bases and J by 5 bases, and 10 bases separated the two germline ends. The CDR3 sequence: CAWSVQTGTEAFF. In DNA, the CDR3 is TGTGCCTGGAGTGTACAGACAGGAACTGAAGCTTTCTTT.

The chain is built from TRBV5-1 and TRBJ2-3; D is uncertain. CDR3 size: 12 residues. V was cut by 4 bases and J by 6 bases, with 9 bases left in between. The germline CDR1 and CDR2 sequences are SGHRS and YFSETQ. CDR3 sequence (DNA): TGCGCCAGCAGCCGACTGGAGGATACGCAGTATTTT. Translation gives CASSRLEDTQYF.

The chain couples TRBV5-1 to TRBJ1-2; no reliable D call. The V gene's germline CDR1 is SGHRS and CDR2 YFSETQ. Trimming stripped 7 bases from V and 1 base from J, with 26 bases between. This CDR3 is 18 amino acids long. The CDR3 reads CASSTYPLGESYNYGYTF. The CDR3 coding sequence is TGCGCCAGCTCCACCTACCCCCTCGGGGAGTCCTATAACTATGGCTACACCTTC.

The chain is built from TRBV11-2 and TRBJ2-1; D possibly corresponds to TRBD2 (5 bases). Germline assignment: CDR1 SGHAT and CDR2 FQNNGV. The V end was cut by 3 bases, the J end by 12 bases, with 18 bases between. The CDR3 spans 14 residues. The CDR3 region is CASSLDSPQVSQFF. The CDR3 coding sequence is TGTGCCAGCAGCTTGGACTCGCCTCAGGTATCGCAGTTCTTC. Full variable domain (missing parts from reference TRBV11-2 and TRBJ2-1): EAGVAQSPRYKIIEKRQSVAFWCNPISGHATLYWYQQILGQGPKLLIQFQNNGVVDDSQLPKDRFSAERLKGVDSTLKIQPAKLEDSAVYLCASSLDSPQVSQFFGPGTRLTVL.

This chain uses TRBV10-3 with TRBJ2-7; D perhaps matches TRBD2 (7 bases). The CDR3 length is 16 residues. Per germline, CDR1 ENHRY and CDR2 SYGVKD. Trimming pared 2 bases from V and 6 bases from J, leaving 20 bases between. CDR3 region: CAISERTVNSGSEQYF. Written as DNA, the CDR3 is TGTGCCATCAGTGAGAGGACAGTGAATAGCGGGTCCGAGCAGTACTTC.

The genes are TRBV28 and TRBJ1-2, with 7 nucleotides matching TRBD1. The germline V gene has CDR1 MDHEN and CDR2 SYDVKM. The length of the CDR3 is 14 residues. V dropped 3 bases and J dropped 5; count of bases not matched to a gene: 6. CDR3: CASSFRDSGYGYTF. The CDR3 DNA sequence: TGTGCCAGCAGTTTCCGGGACAGCGGGTATGGCTACACCTTC.

The chain links TRBV28 to TRBJ1-4; no reliable D call. Germline V lookup: CDR1 MDHEN, CDR2 SYDVKM. CDR3 length: 15 amino acids. V lost 6 bases, J lost 0 bases, and 11 bases lay in between. The CDR3 coding sequence is TGTGCCAGCAGCCGTCACAGTACAACTAATGAAAAACTGTTTTTT. The encoded protein is CASSRHSTTNEKLFF.

The gene calls are TRBV30 and TRBJ2-1; TRBD2 matches at 8 bases. J was trimmed by 13 bases and V by 2 bases; bases with no gene match: 7. Germline CDR1 and CDR2: GTSNPN and SVGIG (reference sequence). The CDR3 is made up of 12 amino acids. For the CDR3, the DNA is TGTGCCTGGAGTAGCGGGAGAAGGAGTCAGTTCTTC. It is translated as CAWSSGRRSQFF.

The chain couples TRBV7-2 to TRBJ1-2, with unresolved D. The CDR3 loop spans 15 amino acids. Trimming took 2 bases from V and 4 from J, leaving 14 bases between them. Germline V gives CDR1 SGHTA, CDR2 FQGNSA. This CDR3 is CASSLTTNVLYGYTF. The CDR3 nucleotides are TGTGCCAGCAGCTTAACCACTAACGTCCTCTATGGCTACACCTTC. Complete variable domain (other parts from reference TRBV7-2 and TRBJ1-2): GAGVSQSPSNKVTEKGKDVELRCDPISGHTALYWYRQSLGQGLEFLIYFQGNSAPDKSGLPSDRFSAERTGGSVSTLTIQRTQQEDSAVYLCASSLTTNVLYGYTFGSGTRLTVV.

The rearrangement uses TRBV11-2 and TRBJ1-2, with a tentative D call TRBD1 (5 bases). V was clipped by 2 bases and J by 2 bases, with 12 bases between them. Per the germline V gene, CDR1 is SGHAT and CDR2 is FQNNGV. The CDR3 contains 15 residues. The CDR3 nucleotides read TGTGCCAGCAGCTTAAGGGGACTCTCAAACTATGGCTACACCTTC. Protein: CASSLRGLSNYGYTF. Supplemented by reference TRBV11-2 and TRBJ1-2, the full variable domain reads EAGVAQSPRYKIIEKRQSVAFWCNPISGHATLYWYQQILGQGPKLLIQFQNNGVVDDSQLPKDRFSAERLKGVDSTLKIQPAKLEDSAVYLCASSLRGLSNYGYTFGSGTRLTVV.

The chain uses TRBV5-1 and TRBJ1-4, with D possibly TRBD1 on 5 matching bases. CDR1 is SGHRS, CDR2 YFSETQ, per germline. The CDR3 has 14 amino acids. With 0 bases removed from V and 6 bases from J, the gap between germline ends came to 9 bases. CDR3 nucleotides: TGCGCCAGCAGCTTGGAGCCGGGGGATGAAAAACTGTTTTTT. This gives the protein CASSLEPGDEKLFF.

V and J are TRBV5-1 and TRBJ2-2; maybe TRBD1 (6 bases). The CDR3 extends over 17 amino acids. Between the trimmed V and J ends, which lost 4 bases and 1 base, there was a span of 17 bases. Germline lookup yields CDR1 SGHRS and CDR2 YFSETQ. In nucleotides, the CDR3 is TGCGCCAGCAGCCCGAGAGCCGGGACAAAGAACACCGGGGAGCTGTTTTTT. This gives the protein CASSPRAGTKNTGELFF.

The V call is TRBV6-5, the J call TRBJ1-5; D call uncertain. CDR1 and CDR2 (germline): MNHEY, SVGAGI. The CDR3 runs to 14 residues. Trimming cost V 5 bases and J 11 bases, with 19 bases left between them. The CDR3 protein is CASSTAESVTAQHF. DNA of the CDR3: TGTGCCAGCAGTACGGCGGAAAGTGTCACGGCCCAGCATTTT.

The rearrangement links TRBV19 to TRBJ2-7; D is perhaps TRBD1 (6 bases). Trimming removed 5 bases at V and 6 bases at J, with 14 bases between. The CDR3 is 13 residues long. Germline V CDR1 and CDR2: LNHDA, SQIVND (reference sequence). The CDR3 loop is CASSPIQGSEQYF. The CDR3 bases are TGTGCCAGTAGTCCCATCCAGGGGTCCGAGCAGTACTTC.

The rearrangement joins TRBV7-9 to TRBJ2-2, with TRBD2 matching 8 bases. The CDR3 is 14 residues long. Germline assignment: CDR1 SEHNR and CDR2 FQNEAQ (reference sequence). J was trimmed by 7 bases and V by 5 bases; bases with no gene match: 6. The CDR3 DNA follows: TGTGCCAGCAGCGACGGACTAGCTGGCGGGGAGCTGTTTTTT. It is translated as CASSDGLAGGELFF.

This clone was seen once. CDR3 sequence (DNA): TGTGCCAGCAACAGGAACACTGAAGCTTTCTTT. It codes for CASNRNTEAFF. This chain connects TRBV28 to TRBJ1-1, with no clear D. The CDR3 has 11 residues. V was shortened by 7 bases and J by 1 base, with 4 bases between the two germline ends. In germline, CDR1 is MDHEN, CDR2 SYDVKM.

V is TRBV13 and J is TRBJ1-5; D may be TRBD1 (5 bases). Trimming pared 0 bases from V and 2 bases from J, leaving 5 bases between. CDR1 PRHDT and CDR2 FYEKMQ come from the germline V gene (reference sequence). This CDR3 has 14 amino acids. This CDR3 is CASSLGQGNQPQHF. CDR3 DNA: TGTGCCAGCAGCTTAGGACAGGGCAATCAGCCCCAGCATTTT.